Listed here are 27 T cell receptor beta chains from one sample, sequenced in a study of vaccination and CD4 T cells after COVID-19. Specified treatment: approximately nine-day PBMC culture with coronavirus spike peptide pools or control peptides (ViraFEST assay). Sequencing of cultured CD4+ T cell DNA used the Oncomine TCR Beta short-read assay. MiXCR, run by TCRdb on the PCR reads, gives a single entry per CDR3 protein. The sample shows around 17,000 distinct CDR3 sequences, about 75% of them seen only once. Their target antigens are unknown. Sequenced sample: CD4+ T cells from blood, cultured in vitro. Receptor source: a human donor who had recovered from COVID-19.

The genes are TRBV7-9 and TRBJ2-3, with 7 positions matching TRBD2. Trimming at V came to 7 bases and at J to 1 base, leaving 8 bases not matched to a gene. The CDR3 length is 15 residues. Germline V gene lookup returns CDR1 SEHNR and CDR2 FQNEAQ (reference sequence). CDR3 residues: CASIPGRVGTDTQYF. As DNA, the CDR3 is TGTGCCAGCATCCCAGGGAGGGTCGGCACAGATACGCAGTATTTT.

This chain links TRBV12-3 or TRBV12-4 with TRBJ2-3; 8 bases match TRBD1. The trim removed 7 bases at V and 4 bases at J, leaving 13 bases unmatched. CDR3 length equals 16 residues. The CDR3: CASNSPSGGRPDTQYF. CDR3 coding DNA: TGTGCCAGCAATTCACCGTCAGGGGGCAGGCCAGATACGCAGTATTTT.

The rearrangement links TRBV6-5 to TRBJ1-2; a weak D match, TRBD1 (5 bases). Germline CDR1 MNHEY, CDR2 SVGAGI. V dropped 0 bases and J dropped 4 bases, with 6 bases sitting between them. The CDR3 runs to 13 residues. The CDR3 DNA reads as TGTGCCAGCAGTTACTCCCAGGGCTATGGCTACACCTTC. This codes for CASSYSQGYGYTF.

The chain has TRBV27 and TRBJ1-1; D may be TRBD1 (6 bases). Germline V lookup: CDR1 MNHEY, CDR2 SMNVEV (reference sequence). The CDR3 is made up of 15 amino acids. Between the trimmed V and J ends, which lost 4 bases and 1 base, there was a span of 13 bases. The CDR3 DNA sequence: TGTGCCAGCAGTTCTCAACAGGGTTGGAACACTGAAGCTTTCTTT. As protein: CASSSQQGWNTEAFF.

The V gene is TRBV20-1, the J gene TRBJ1-2; D is ambiguous. The CDR3 has 12 residues. V was cut by 5 bases and J by 3 bases, with 10 bases left in between. Germline CDR1 is DFQATT and CDR2 is SNEGSKA (reference sequence). The CDR3 loop reads CSAPDGDYGYTF. CDR3 coding DNA: TGCAGTGCTCCTGACGGCGACTATGGCTACACCTTC.

V and J are TRBV27 and TRBJ1-6; weak D call: TRBD1 (6 bases). CDR1 and CDR2 (germline): MNHEY, SMNVEV (reference sequence). V shed 5 bases and J shed 9 bases, with 17 bases lying between them. This CDR3 contains 15 residues. The DNA of the CDR3 is TGTGCCAGCAGTGAAGACAGGATACGCGTTTCACCCCTCCACTTT. This gives the protein CASSEDRIRVSPLHF.

The chain has TRBV2 and TRBJ2-1; 8 bases map to TRBD2. The V segment lost 2 bases and the J segment 10 bases; nucleotides outside the gene matches: 10. Germline CDR1 is SNHLY and CDR2 is FYNNEI. This CDR3 has 15 residues. CDR3: CASSEWAGGRREQFF. CDR3 in DNA: TGTGCCAGCAGTGAATGGGCGGGAGGTCGTAGGGAGCAGTTCTTC.

The chain links TRBV6-1 to TRBJ1-3; D remains unclear. The V gene's germline CDR1 is MNHNS and CDR2 SASEGT. The V end lost 7 bases, the J end lost 1 base, and 11 bases lay between the germline ends. There are 14 residues in the CDR3. The CDR3 sequence is CASTDTGSGNTIYF. CDR3 nucleotides: TGTGCCAGCACCGACACGGGATCTGGAAACACCATATATTTT.

This rearrangement joins TRBV7-9 to TRBJ1-6, with D hard to call. The CDR3 contains 14 residues. Germline CDR1 reads SEHNR; CDR2 reads FQNEAQ (reference sequence). Trimming stripped 4 bases from V and 10 bases from J, with 14 bases between. The CDR3 region is CASSSALGASPLHF. The DNA of the CDR3 is TGTGCCAGCAGCTCAGCATTGGGAGCCTCACCCCTCCACTTT.

This clonotype has more than one count but fewer than ten. This chain links TRBV6-5 with TRBJ2-7; D possibly corresponds to TRBD2 (5 bases). The CDR3 extends over 14 amino acids. CDR1 is MNHEY, CDR2 SVGAGI, per germline. Trimming took off 2 bases at V and 1 base at J, with 9 bases between the two ends. The CDR3 DNA follows: TGTGCCAGCAGTTACGGACGCGGGTCCTACGAGCAGTACTTC. Protein: CASSYGRGSYEQYF.

This clonotype turned up a few times. CDR3 DNA sequence: TGTGCCAGCAGCCCGGGAGGCAGGGGTGAAGCTTTCTTT. Amino acids: CASSPGGRGEAFF. This chain joins TRBV7-2 and TRBJ1-1; D perhaps matches TRBD1 (6 bases). Per germline, CDR1 SGHTA and CDR2 FQGNSA. This CDR3 comprises 13 residues. V gave up 5 bases and J gave up 7 bases, with 14 bases separating them.

With respect to this clonotype: One junction end does not reproduce the germline sequence, and a read error may be involved. The V call is TRBV6-5, the J call TRBJ2-7, with a possible D match to TRBD2 (6 bases). The CDR3 totals 14 residues. The V gene's germline CDR1 is MNHEY and CDR2 SVGAGI. The CDR3 DNA sequence: TGCGCCAGCAGTTATGAGACGGGGGCCTACGAGCAGTACTTC. Protein product: CASSYETGAYEQYF.

This clonotype was recorded once. V and J are TRBV15 and TRBJ1-1; D unclear. The CDR3 contains 19 residues. Germline CDR1 reads LNHNV; CDR2 reads YYDKDF (reference sequence). V was pared by 0 bases and J by 0 bases, with 20 bases between. Here the CDR3 reads CATSRDGRFSSDMNTEAFF. The CDR3 DNA is TGTGCCACCAGCAGAGATGGGAGATTCTCCTCCGACATGAACACTGAAGCTTTCTTT.

This clonotype has a handful of counts. The J gene is TRBJ2-1, the V gene TRBV20-1; 11 bases fit TRBD2. V lost 6 bases, J lost 7 bases, and 5 bases stayed unmatched. CDR3 length: 13 residues. Per germline, CDR1 DFQATT and CDR2 SNEGSKA (reference sequence). The CDR3 reads CSAPTSGKNEQFF. The CDR3 region has the DNA TGCAGTGCGCCGACTAGCGGGAAAAATGAGCAGTTCTTC.

The chain joins TRBV20-1 to TRBJ1-2; 8 bases line up with TRBD1. Germline V gene lookup returns CDR1 DFQATT and CDR2 SNEGSKA (reference sequence). V lost 5 bases and J lost 2; bases outside the gene matches: 10. The CDR3 runs to 15 residues. CDR3 nucleotides: TGCAGTGCTCGGTCGGCAGGGGGCGAAAACTATGGCTACACCTTC. Amino acid sequence: CSARSAGGENYGYTF.

This clonotype was picked up a small number of times. The genes are TRBV7-8 and TRBJ2-7; 10 bases align to TRBD1. The V and J ends lost 5 bases and 4 bases, in that order; junction bases with no gene match: 8. Germline V gene sequence: CDR1 SGHVS, CDR2 FQNEAQ. The CDR3 is made up of 15 amino acids. The CDR3 spells CASSLTDRGLYEQYF. For the CDR3, the DNA is TGTGCCAGCAGCCTAACCGACAGGGGGCTGTACGAGCAGTACTTC.

The chain carries TRBV19 and TRBJ1-5; weak D call: TRBD1 (6 bases). This CDR3 has 18 amino acids. In germline, CDR1 is LNHDA, CDR2 SQIVND (reference sequence). V lost 4 bases to trimming and J lost 7 bases, with 26 bases between them. Here the CDR3 reads CASSTQVGGRPARQPQHF. CDR3 nucleotide sequence: TGTGCCAGTAGTACCCAGGTGGGGGGGCGCCCGGCAAGGCAGCCCCAGCATTTT.

In its sample, this clonotype was seen a few times. The chain has TRBV27 and TRBJ1-2; D remains ambiguous. The CDR3 loop spans 16 amino acids. Germline CDR1 MNHEY, CDR2 SMNVEV (reference sequence). The ends were cut back, 2 bases at V and 6 bases at J, with 19 bases in the middle. The CDR3 sequence is CASSLVARPRVNGYTF. CDR3 DNA: TGTGCCAGCAGTTTAGTGGCTCGGCCGCGAGTCAATGGCTACACCTTC.

The chain is built from TRBV27 and TRBJ1-1, with a tentative D call TRBD1 (6 bases). The CDR3 runs to 13 residues. Germline-derived CDR1 and CDR2 are MNHEY and SMNVEV (reference sequence). V shed 8 bases and J shed 7 bases, with 17 bases lying between them. The CDR3: CASRRGGIGEAFF. In nucleotides, the CDR3 is TGTGCCAGCCGGAGGGGGGGTATCGGTGAAGCTTTCTTT.

The genes are TRBV6-2 or TRBV6-3 and TRBJ1-2; 8 positions agree with TRBD1. The CDR3 is 17 residues long. CDR1 MNHEY and CDR2 SVGEGT come from the germline V gene. V was pared by 5 bases and J by 8 bases, with 19 bases of the junction left unmatched. CDR3 region: CASSPQKPGTGIMGYTF. CDR3 in DNA: TGTGCCAGCAGTCCCCAGAAACCCGGGACAGGAATTATGGGCTACACCTTC.

The chain links TRBV20-1 to TRBJ1-2; D is perhaps TRBD1 (6 bases). The V gene lost 7 bases and the J gene lost 5 bases, with 14 bases spanning the gap. Germline V CDR1 and CDR2: DFQATT, SNEGSKA (reference sequence). There are 12 residues in the CDR3. CDR3 sequence reads: CSVPRDTYGYTF. The CDR3 DNA reads TGCAGTGTTCCCCGGGACACTTATGGCTACACCTTC.

The chain uses TRBV28 and TRBJ2-7, with D possibly TRBD1 on 6 matching bases. Trimming took 5 bases from V and 6 from J, leaving 8 bases between them. The germline V gene has CDR1 MDHEN and CDR2 SYDVKM. The CDR3 totals 11 residues. The chain's CDR3 is CASSIGGEQYF. Here the CDR3 DNA reads TGTGCCAGCAGTATAGGGGGCGAGCAGTACTTC.

The chain employs TRBV7-2 and TRBJ1-5; D is ambiguous. V was shortened by 1 base and J by 6 bases, with 4 bases between the two germline ends. Germline CDR1 reads SGHTA; CDR2 reads FQGNSA. The CDR3 has 12 amino acids. The CDR3 loop is CASSLGGQPQHF. In nucleotides, the CDR3 is TGTGCCAGCAGCTTAGGTGGTCAGCCCCAGCATTTT.

The gene calls are TRBV7-7 and TRBJ2-3, with 10 bases that match TRBD2. V was clipped by 6 bases and J by 0 bases; unmatched bases: 3. The CDR3 loop spans 15 amino acids. CDR1 and CDR2 (germline): SSHAT, FNYEAQ (reference sequence). The CDR3 loop is CASSLSGRSTDTQYF. Written as DNA, the CDR3 is TGTGCCAGCAGTCTTAGCGGGAGGAGCACAGATACGCAGTATTTT.

This clonotype was counted once. A clone one base away is much larger, so this may be a read error. This chain joins TRBV28 and TRBJ1-6; the match to TRBD1 covers 7 bases. V trimming: 7 bases; J trimming: 9 bases; junction bases outside the gene matches: 9. This CDR3 is 14 amino acids long. Germline V gene data show CDR1 as MDHEN and CDR2 as SYDVKM. The CDR3 nucleotides read TGTGCCAGCAACTGCAGGGGGAGAGTTTCACCCCTCCACTTT. As protein: CASNCRGRVSPLHF. Combining the CDR3 with reference TRBV28 and TRBJ1-6 gives the whole variable domain DVKVTQSSRYLVKRTGEKVFLECVQDMDHENMFWYRQDPGLGLRLIYFSYDVKMKEKGDIPEGYSVSREKKERFSLILESASTNQTSMYLCASNCRGRVSPLHFGNGTRLTVT.

This sequence joins TRBV27 and TRBJ2-7; TRBD2 might be the D (6 bases). This CDR3 has 15 amino acids. The V and J ends lost 4 bases and 3 bases respectively, with 16 bases between them. Germline V gives CDR1 MNHEY, CDR2 SMNVEV (reference sequence). The CDR3 nucleotides are TGTGCCAGCAGTTCTGATAGCGGAATAAACTACGAGCAGTACTTC. The encoded protein is CASSSDSGINYEQYF.

This clonotype was counted a few times. V gene TRBV2 combines with J gene TRBJ1-6; the match to TRBD1 covers 8 bases. The CDR3 is made up of 14 amino acids. Per germline, CDR1 SNHLY and CDR2 FYNNEI. The V and J ends lost 5 bases and 7 bases, in that order; junction bases with no gene match: 4. The CDR3, as DNA: TGTGCCAGCAGTCCACAGGGGGAGAATTCACCCCTCCACTTT. As protein: CASSPQGENSPLHF.